Following are 22 T cell receptor beta chains from one sample sequenced in a study of CD8 T cells in Susac syndrome. Reverse transcription used about 0.45 to 1 ug RNA and random hexamers. TCRdb re-derived calls from the immunoSEQ multiplex PCR reads in MiXCR, one entry per CDR3 protein. Of 150,000 to 200,000 distinct CDR3 sequences listed, 75% to 95% are singletons. Source material: CD4+ T cells from PBMCs. Every receptor here comes from a human donor with Susac syndrome.

The V gene is TRBV10-3, the J gene TRBJ1-5; D is perhaps TRBD1 (5 bases). From germline, CDR1 is ENHRY and CDR2 SYGVKD. Trimming left V 11 bases short and J 2 bases short, with 16 bases between. CDR3 length equals 14 residues. CDR3 loop: CAVASGDGNQPQHF. CDR3 sequence (DNA): TGTGCCGTCGCCTCGGGGGATGGCAATCAGCCCCAGCATTTT.

The chain has TRBV3-1 and TRBJ2-1; 9 bases are a match to TRBD1. This CDR3 has 14 residues. CDR1 LGHDT and CDR2 YNNKEL come from the germline V gene (reference sequence). V lost 4 bases and J lost 4; bases outside the gene matches: 2. The CDR3 DNA reads as TGTGCCAGCAGCCGGGGACAGGGATACAATGAGCAGTTCTTC. It is translated as CASSRGQGYNEQFF.

The chain employs TRBV5-1 and TRBJ1-5; tentatively, D is TRBD1 (6 bases). The CDR3 has 13 residues. V lost 3 bases and J 3 bases, leaving 7 bases between the germline ends. The V gene's germline CDR1 is SGHRS and CDR2 YFSETQ. CDR3 sequence: CASSSGDNQPQHF. CDR3 coding DNA: TGCGCCAGCAGCTCAGGGGACAATCAGCCCCAGCATTTT.

The chain recombines TRBV6-5 with TRBJ1-1; 7 positions match TRBD1. The CDR3 length is 13 residues. Germline assignment: CDR1 MNHEY and CDR2 SVGAGI. V shed 6 bases and J 3 bases; nucleotides not matched to a gene: 4. The CDR3 sequence: CASRAGQDTEAFF. CDR3 DNA sequence: TGTGCCAGCAGGGCAGGACAGGACACTGAAGCTTTCTTT.

This chain links TRBV20-1 with TRBJ1-2; D gene uncertain. This CDR3 contains 14 residues. CDR1 is DFQATT and CDR2 is SNEGSKA in the germline V gene (reference sequence). Trimming pared 1 base from V and 2 bases from J, leaving 11 bases between. Here the CDR3 reads CSARGSALNYGYTF. CDR3 coding DNA: TGCAGTGCTAGAGGGTCAGCCCTGAACTATGGCTACACCTTC.

The chain is built from TRBV3-1 and TRBJ2-2; tentative D call: TRBD2 (7 bases). The CDR3 consists of 13 residues. Germline V gene sequence: CDR1 LGHDT, CDR2 YNNKEL (reference sequence). For the CDR3, the DNA is TGTGCAGCGCGGGGGCATGGCACCGGGGAGCTGTTTTTT. This codes for CAARGHGTGELFF.

The CDR3 coding sequence is TGTGCCAGCAGCTTCGACGGGACTAGCGGAGTAGATACGCAGTATTTT. This encodes CASSFDGTSGVDTQYF. This chain connects TRBV7-3 to TRBJ2-3, with TRBD2 matching over 11 bases. The germline V gene encodes CDR1 SGHTA and CDR2 FQGTGA. With 3 bases clipped from V and 5 bases from J, the junction kept 7 bases outside the gene matches. The length of the CDR3 is 16 residues.

This rearrangement joins TRBV20-1 to TRBJ2-1, with 7 bases that match TRBD2. CDR3 length: 17 amino acids. Germline V gene data show CDR1 as DFQATT and CDR2 as SNEGSKA (reference sequence). The V gene end was trimmed by 1 base and the J gene end by 5 bases; junction bases not matched to a gene: 14. The CDR3 region is CSARAPLGGGSHNEQFF. The CDR3 nucleotides are TGCAGTGCTAGAGCCCCCTTAGGAGGCGGGAGCCACAATGAGCAGTTCTTC.

This rearrangement joins TRBV12-3 or TRBV12-4 to TRBJ2-1; D is unresolved. Trimming left V 7 bases short and J 5 bases short, with 6 bases between. CDR3 length: 11 residues. The CDR3 sequence is CASTENNEQFF. CDR3 coding DNA: TGTGCCAGCACCGAGAACAATGAGCAGTTCTTC.

The chain carries TRBV6-2 or TRBV6-3 and TRBJ2-7; 8 bases align to TRBD1. The CDR3 has 18 amino acids. V dropped 2 bases and J dropped 0; count of bases not matched to a gene: 12. Germline CDR1 MNHEY, CDR2 SVGEGT. This chain's CDR3 is CASSYDGQGIPDSYEQYF. Written as DNA, the CDR3 is TGTGCCAGCAGTTACGACGGACAGGGTATTCCCGACTCCTACGAGCAGTACTTC.

The V gene is TRBV2, the J gene TRBJ2-1, with 7 positions matching TRBD2. The germline gives CDR1 SNHLY, CDR2 FYNNEI. Trimming removed 6 bases from V and 1 base from J; junction bases left unmatched: 9. The CDR3 is made up of 16 amino acids. In DNA form, the CDR3 reads TGTGCCAGCAGACGACTAGCACGGGATTCCTACAATGAGCAGTTCTTC. Its translation is CASRRLARDSYNEQFF.

CDR3 sequence reads: CASSGNLRGRGEKLFF. The CDR3, as DNA: TGTGCCAGCAGTGGCAACCTCAGGGGGCGCGGTGAAAAACTGTTTTTT. J is TRBJ1-4 and V is TRBV28; 8 nucleotides match TRBD1. Germline CDR1 reads MDHEN; CDR2 reads SYDVKM. V gave up 5 bases and J gave up 7 bases; unmatched junction bases: 12. The CDR3 consists of 16 residues.

The chain has TRBV24-1 and TRBJ2-5; D possibly matches TRBD1 or TRBD2 (5 bases each). Between the trimmed V and J ends, which lost 3 bases and 4 bases, there was a span of 11 bases. Germline-derived CDR1 and CDR2 are KGHDR and SFDVKD. This CDR3 contains 14 residues. The DNA of the CDR3 is TGTGCCACCAGTGATCCGACAGAGGGAGAGACCCAGTACTTC. Translating it yields CATSDPTEGETQYF.

This chain joins TRBV9 and TRBJ2-3, with 9 bases aligning to TRBD1. CDR3 length: 19 residues. The V gene end was trimmed by 4 bases and the J gene end by 2 bases; junction bases not matched to a gene: 17. Germline V gene sequence: CDR1 SGDLS, CDR2 YYNGEE. Here the CDR3 DNA reads TGTGCCAGCAGCCAAAAGCCCGTCCCGGGACAGGGACCCACAGATACGCAGTATTTT. It encodes CASSQKPVPGQGPTDTQYF.

The rearrangement links TRBV7-9 to TRBJ2-7, with 10 positions matching TRBD2. J gave up 4 bases and V 1 base, and 4 bases lay outside the gene matches. CDR1 and CDR2 from the germline V gene are SEHNR and FQNEAQ (reference sequence). This CDR3 is built from 15 residues. In nucleotides, the CDR3 is TGTGCCAGCAGCTTAGGGGCTAGCGGGGGTTACGAGCAGTACTTC. The encoded protein is CASSLGASGGYEQYF.

V usage is TRBV20-1 and J usage is TRBJ2-3; D ambiguous. CDR3 length equals 18 residues. From germline, CDR1 is DFQATT and CDR2 SNEGSKA (reference sequence). V was shortened by 1 base and J by 7 bases, with 27 bases between the two germline ends. The CDR3 DNA sequence: TGCAGTGCTAGAGTTGGCAGTGGCGGAATGGCCGGCATCAATACGCAGTATTTT. It encodes CSARVGSGGMAGINTQYF.

The CDR3 sequence is CASSPLAPQMNTEAFF. The CDR3 bases are TGTGCCAGCTCACCATTGGCACCACAAATGAACACTGAAGCTTTCTTT. The chain recombines TRBV18 with TRBJ1-1; the D is unclear. V lost 2 bases, J lost 0 bases, and 13 bases lay in between. The germline CDR1 and CDR2 sequences are KGHSH and LQKENI. This CDR3 has 16 residues.

This chain joins TRBV4-1 and TRBJ2-1, with D perhaps matching TRBD2 (6 bases). V lost 2 bases, J lost 0 bases, and 14 bases lay in between. This CDR3 has 17 residues. Germline CDR1 and CDR2: MGHRA and YSYEKL. The CDR3 region has the DNA TGCGCCAGCAGCCAACCCCTAGCGCTCAGCTCCTACAATGAGCAGTTCTTC. This translates into CASSQPLALSSYNEQFF.

V usage is TRBV19 and J usage is TRBJ2-7; 11 bases agree with TRBD1. CDR1 and CDR2 from the germline V gene are LNHDA and SQIVND (reference sequence). The length of the CDR3 is 15 residues. V was clipped by 4 bases and J by 5 bases; unmatched bases: 7. The CDR3 loop is CASSTHRDRGNEQYF. CDR3 coding DNA: TGTGCCAGTAGTACACACCGGGACAGGGGGAACGAGCAGTACTTC.

J is TRBJ2-1 and V is TRBV4-2, with TRBD2 as a possible D gene (6 bases). Deletions cut 4 bases from V and 8 bases from J, with 18 bases between. CDR1 is LGHNA, CDR2 YNFKEQ, per germline. The CDR3 is 15 amino acids. CDR3 DNA sequence: TGTGCCAGCAGCCCCCTTGGACTACCAAGGTATGAGCAGTTCTTC. Protein sequence: CASSPLGLPRYEQFF.

The gene calls are TRBV12-3 or TRBV12-4 and TRBJ2-3; 15 nucleotides match TRBD2. Losses at the gene ends were 6 bases for V and 3 bases for J; bases not matched to a gene: 4. The length of the CDR3 is 16 residues. CDR3 amino acids: CASRGTSGGSTDTQYF. The DNA of the CDR3 is TGTGCCAGCAGAGGGACTAGCGGGGGGAGTACAGATACGCAGTATTTT.

The V gene is TRBV5-5, the J gene TRBJ1-2; D gene ambiguous. Germline CDR1 SGHKS, CDR2 YYEKEE (reference sequence). V dropped 5 bases and J dropped 2 bases, with 16 bases sitting between them. CDR3 length: 15 residues. The CDR3 bases are TGTGCCAGCAGAACTACAGTCCAGAACAACTATGGCTACACCTTC. This translates into CASRTTVQNNYGYTF.